The present TCR beta chain was sequenced within a study of blood T cell repertoires in COVID-19. Per the original methods: Amplification from reference gene primers served as the basis for estimated nucleated cell counts. Clones were sequenced by immunoSEQ multiplex PCR, and TCRdb holds only the in-frame ones, with some missing. Clonal size and the V and J genes are those of that table, whereas D and trimming came from the DNA. This sample has more than 200,000 clones, with 70% to 90% found just once. The CDR3 runs to 16 residues. Germline CDR1 and CDR2: WNHNN and SYGVQD (reference sequence). Trimming removed 6 bases at V and 4 bases at J, with 21 bases between.

The TCR sequence derives from a woman between 35 and 50 years old who had recovered from COVID-19. Material for sequencing was peripheral blood. The chain carries TRBV10-1 and TRBJ1-1, with D uncertain. This chain's CDR3 is CASSHPSRQRGTEAFF. The CDR3 DNA reads as TGCGCCAGCAGCCACCCCAGCCGCCAGCGCGGCACTGAAGCTTTCTTT.